This T cell receptor beta chain was recorded in a study of cytomegalovirus exposure and HLA in healthy donors (dated by TCRdb to 2016 to 2017). As for the study more broadly: An earlier analysis of 550 to 700 of the donors reported 250 to 350 Gb of sequence data and about 100 million unique TCR beta sequences from roughly 180 million T cells. About 280 gigabases of sequencing data and approximately 80 million unique TCR sequences were included in an early release covering under 650 HLA-typed donors. Of the 300 to 450 genotyped donors, 81% were placed in the genetic ancestry cluster associated with self-reported Caucasian donors. The study was designed to test whether signatures of past pathogen exposure could be identified by cataloging public T cell receptors. The study profiled the T cell repertoires of hundreds of subjects by immunosequencing and related them to cytomegalovirus serostatus. Besides the first cohort of 666 subjects, a separate validation cohort made up of roughly 120 different subjects was used. The study combined high-throughput TCR immunosequencing, statistical association of individual TCRs with disease status, and machine learning to predict cytomegalovirus infection status. In a later analysis, previously published TCR beta repertoires from more than 500 donors were re-analyzed and high-resolution HLA genotyping was added so that TCR occurrence patterns could be studied. The later analysis used no new phenotypic data to find candidate immune exposures, relying instead on TCR beta sequences and their occurrence across donors. An earlier analysis of fewer than 750 of the donors used high-throughput TCR beta sequencing to judge whether each TCR beta V gene segment behaved as functional or pseudogenic. Donor age, sex, ethnicity and CMV serostatus were compiled alongside the repertoire data. A later genetic analysis took genome-wide SNP genotypes for about three fifths of the roughly 700 donors and used that subset as a discovery cohort. Every discovery cohort repertoire had been produced on one sequencing platform. Class I and class II HLA loci were covered by the typing at four-digit resolution. Typing coverage varied by locus: roughly 629-640 donors for A, B, C, DRB1 and DQB1; roughly 500 for DQA1; about 590 for DPA1; approximately 490 for DPB1. Because of strong linkage in the cohort, roughly five DR-DQ haplotypes were treated as single units for association and clustering. Among roughly 400 genotyped donors of the cohort, an average of approximately 230,000 unique TCR beta nucleotide sequences were sequenced per donor, 15% to 20% of them non-productive.

The paper's findings and limits, for the study overall: A further reported finding was that TCR beta sequences accurately predicted the HLA-A and HLA-B alleles for most subjects in the first cohort. In a later analysis, most CMV-associated TCR beta chains were found to appear HLA-restricted, with HLA associations seemingly driven largely by CMV exposure. A later analysis found that TCR association rates varied across HLA loci, with DRB1 alleles showing the most associated TCRs and HLA-C alleles the fewest. Because HLA typing was unavailable for some donors at each locus, only the typed subset was used in association tests. Presence/absence analyses assumed roughly uniform sequencing depth across donors, an assumption that may not hold. For the cohort, immune exposure information was limited to CMV serostatus. Cytomegalovirus status was reported to be diagnosed by the classifier with high specificity and sensitivity in both the original and validation cohorts. A later genetic analysis reported fewer N-insertions in productive TCRs among donors in an Asian-associated ancestry cluster than the approximately 670-donor mean. Most TCR sequences were observed very rarely across donors, whereas some public TCRs were present in many individuals. A later analysis found that HLA-associated TCR beta chains were more clonally expanded and had lower generation probabilities than equally common non-associated chains. Strong co-occurrence of HLA alleles, especially DR and DQ, made assigning TCR associations to individual alleles difficult. In a later analysis, around 17,000 TCR beta sequences were associated with specific HLA alleles at a false discovery rate of 0.05. It was suggested by the authors that the approach could potentially be generalized to other disease states and immunological phenotypes. A later analysis reported that several top co-occurrence clusters appeared linked to parvovirus B19, influenza, CMV and Epstein-Barr virus. The study gave a list of 150 to 200 TCR beta chains associated with cytomegalovirus. In a later genetic analysis, a missense DCLRE1C variant was associated with V-gene and J-gene trimming of TCR beta chains, and the association was replicated in an independent cohort. The sequencing pipeline was judged likely to have produced a cluster of highly shared sequence variants as a technical artifact. The cohort was sequenced for TCR beta chains only, and without alpha or paired-chain data the features that could be detected were limited. Linkage disequilibrium might explain the correlated functional status among segregating V segments, but an unknown experimental factor could not be ruled out. Because counts were too low, seventeen rarely observed V segments, including chromosome 9 orphons, were left out of the earlier analysis of several hundred of the donors. In vitro tests confirmed that a few of the cytomegalovirus-associated TCR beta chains recognize cytomegalovirus antigens. An earlier analysis of approximately 590 of the donors showed that most TCR beta V segments appeared in productive rearrangements either about 87% or about 30% of the time, which broadly matched IMGT annotations.

This clone was observed a single time. Its target antigen remains unknown. The input lacks base qualities; no much larger clone sits a single base away. The method behind the library was the immunoSEQ multiplex PCR assay. For the multiplex PCR, a mixture combining 60 forward primers for TCR Vbeta segments and 13 reverse primers for TCR Jbeta segments was used. The CDR3 region of rearranged TCR beta genes was amplified from genomic DNA by a multiplex PCR assay. The Illumina HiSeq System was used to sequence the amplified TCR beta libraries as 87-base-pair reads. The original pipeline was this. A later analysis tallied roughly 78 million unique TCR beta chains across the approximately 670 repertoires, and about 10 million of those chains were shared by two or more donors. Raw reads were error-corrected and collapsed into unique sequences with a nearest-neighbor algorithm that merged closely related sequences to remove PCR and sequencing errors. CDR3 sequences were aligned to IMGT reference sequences to assign V, D and J gene segments. For a sequence to be retained, a match of at least six nucleotides was required to both a V gene segment and a J gene segment. A rearrangement counted as productive if the CDR3 had no stop codons and remained in frame with V and J, and every other rearrangement counted as non-productive. CDR3 was defined by IMGT convention, running from the second conserved V-encoded cysteine to the conserved J-encoded phenylalanine. The earlier analysis of more than 450 of the donors excluded sequences that lacked an unambiguous match to a single V gene segment. In an earlier analysis of about 590 of the donors, a V segment was called functional when productive rearrangements were above 56.7%, and segregating when the standard deviation between donors exceeded 5%. To diagnose cytomegalovirus status from the catalog of TCR beta chain sequences, a statistical classification framework was built. V and J gene assignment, in a later analysis, came from comparing TCR nucleotide sequences with IMGT/GENE-DB human TR gene sequences. In a later analysis, CDR3 sequences and most-parsimonious VDJ recombination scenarios were assigned using the TCRdist pipeline. A later analysis defined each TCR beta chain by its CDR3 amino acid sequence plus V-gene family, and excluded reads lacking a unique V-gene family. A later analysis removed 592 highly shared, low-generation-probability nucleotide sequences to deal with suspected cross-contamination and a sequencing artifact. For each public chain, a later analysis derived a clonal expansion index from normalized ranks of inferred template counts within each repertoire. In a later analysis, generation probabilities were computed with a VDJ recombination model fitted to out-of-frame rearrangements, and the resulting probabilities were checked against IGoR. In a later analysis, hypergeometric tests were used to score TCR-TCR, TCR-HLA and TCR-CMV co-occurrence, with a repertoire-size bias correction applied to TCR pairs. A later analysis estimated false discovery rates by permuting HLA or CMV assignments 20 times. In a later analysis, co-occurring TCRs were grouped using DBSCAN, with TCRdist sequence similarity added in when clustering inside HLA-allele-positive subsets. For co-occurrence clustering, repertoires with fewer than 30,000 or more than 120,000 public chains were excluded, along with a handful of repertoires with anomalous nucleotide sharing. TCRdb's version of the immuneACCESS table is confined to in-frame rearrangements and falls short of the full clone set. An unresolved V gene accounts for under half of the shortfall where checked; the remainder is of unknown origin. V and J calls and clone size are those listed in that table; D and trimming were worked out from the DNA. The sample table lists approximately 100,000 clones, around 84% of them with a count of one. About 1.1% of the sample is taken by the ten largest.

In total, approximately 700 healthy bone marrow donors made up the cohort. At the time of sampling, every cohort member was nominally healthy, though immune exposures that went unrecorded were likely present. The donor was CMV seronegative and belonged to the group of approximately 320 seronegative cohort members. A peripheral blood sample was collected from each donor, and TCR beta sequencing was performed on peripheral blood mononuclear cells. Genomic DNA extraction from the blood cell samples was performed with the Qiagen DNeasy Blood Extraction Kit. The sequencing sample was made of PBMCs. The receptor's source is a woman younger than 30 in good health and CMV-seronegative.

The nucleotide sequence is given as TGTGCCAGCAGCCGACGGGACAGTGGCGATACGCAGTATTTT. Translation gives CASSRRDSGDTQYF. The sequence joins TRBV11-3 to TRBJ2-3; 7 middle bases align to TRBD1. The germline V gene yields SGHNT for CDR1 and YENEEA for CDR2. Trimmed from V: 5 bases; trimmed from J: 6 bases; junction bases lacking a gene match: 8. The CDR3 has 14 amino acids, counting the end cysteine and phenylalanine. The sequence is cut down to CDR3 DNA, 42 bases in frame from base 1.